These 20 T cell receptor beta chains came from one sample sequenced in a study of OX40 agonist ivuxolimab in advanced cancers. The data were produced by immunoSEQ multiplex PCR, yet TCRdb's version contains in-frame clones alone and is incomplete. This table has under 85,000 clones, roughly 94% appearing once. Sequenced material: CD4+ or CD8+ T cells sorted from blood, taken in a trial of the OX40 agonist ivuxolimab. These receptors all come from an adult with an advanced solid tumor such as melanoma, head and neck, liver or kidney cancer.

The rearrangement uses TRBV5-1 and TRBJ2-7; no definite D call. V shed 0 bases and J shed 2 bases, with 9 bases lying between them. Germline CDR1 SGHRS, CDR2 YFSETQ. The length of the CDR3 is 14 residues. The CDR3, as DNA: TGCGCCAGCAGCTTGGCCAGAGCTACCTACGAGCAGTACTTC. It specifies CASSLARATYEQYF.

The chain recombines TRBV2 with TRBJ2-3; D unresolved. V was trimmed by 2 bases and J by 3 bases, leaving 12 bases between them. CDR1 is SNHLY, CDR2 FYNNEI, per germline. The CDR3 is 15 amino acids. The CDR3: CASSEKSGLTDTQYF. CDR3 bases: TGTGCCAGCAGTGAAAAGTCAGGCCTAACAGATACGCAGTATTTT.

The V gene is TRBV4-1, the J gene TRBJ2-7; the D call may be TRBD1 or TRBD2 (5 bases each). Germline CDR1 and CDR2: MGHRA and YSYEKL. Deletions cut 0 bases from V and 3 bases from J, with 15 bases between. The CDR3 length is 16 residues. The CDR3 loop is CASSQEGIGTNYEQYF. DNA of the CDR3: TGCGCCAGCAGCCAAGAAGGAATTGGGACCAACTACGAGCAGTACTTC.

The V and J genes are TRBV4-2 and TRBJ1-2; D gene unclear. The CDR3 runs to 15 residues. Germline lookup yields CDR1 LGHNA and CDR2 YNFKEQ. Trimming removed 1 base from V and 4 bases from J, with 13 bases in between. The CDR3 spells CASSQVIGLGYGYTF. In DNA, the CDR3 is TGTGCCAGCAGCCAAGTTATCGGGTTAGGCTATGGCTACACCTTC.

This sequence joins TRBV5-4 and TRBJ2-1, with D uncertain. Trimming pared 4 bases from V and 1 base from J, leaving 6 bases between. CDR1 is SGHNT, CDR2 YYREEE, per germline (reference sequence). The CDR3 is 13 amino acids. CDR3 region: CASSPTSYNEQFF. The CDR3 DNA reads TGTGCCAGCAGCCCAACGTCCTACAATGAGCAGTTCTTC.

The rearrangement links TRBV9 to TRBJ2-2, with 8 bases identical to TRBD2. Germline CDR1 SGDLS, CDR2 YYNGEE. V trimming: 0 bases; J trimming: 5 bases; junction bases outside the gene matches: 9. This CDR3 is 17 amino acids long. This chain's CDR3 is CASSVERSGRGTGELFF. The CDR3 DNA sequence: TGTGCCAGCAGCGTAGAACGGAGCGGGAGAGGGACCGGGGAGCTGTTTTTT.

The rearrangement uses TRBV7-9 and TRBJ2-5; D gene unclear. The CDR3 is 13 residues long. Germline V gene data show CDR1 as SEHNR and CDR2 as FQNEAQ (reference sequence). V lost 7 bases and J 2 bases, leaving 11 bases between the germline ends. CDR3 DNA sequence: TGTGCCAGCACCCCAGGCAGACAAGAGACCCAGTACTTC. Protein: CASTPGRQETQYF.

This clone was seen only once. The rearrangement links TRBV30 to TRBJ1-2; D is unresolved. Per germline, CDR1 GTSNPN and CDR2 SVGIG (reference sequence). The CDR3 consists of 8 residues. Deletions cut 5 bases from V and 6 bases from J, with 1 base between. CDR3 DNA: TGTGCCTGGGATGGCTACACCTTC. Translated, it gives CAWDGYTF. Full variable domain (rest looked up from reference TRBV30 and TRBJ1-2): SQTIHQWPATLVQPVGSPLSLECTVEGTSNPNLYWYRQAAGRGLQLLFYSVGIGQISSEVPQNLSASRPQDRQFILSSKKLLLSDSGFYLCAWDGYTFGSGTRLTVV.

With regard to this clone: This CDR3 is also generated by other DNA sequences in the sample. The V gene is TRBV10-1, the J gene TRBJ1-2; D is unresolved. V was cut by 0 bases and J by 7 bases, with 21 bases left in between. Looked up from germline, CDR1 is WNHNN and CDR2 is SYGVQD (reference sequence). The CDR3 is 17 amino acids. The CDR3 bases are TGCGCCAGCAGTGAGTCGAATGTGGGTCGCCCGGAGGGTGGCTACACCTTC. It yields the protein CASSESNVGRPEGGYTF.

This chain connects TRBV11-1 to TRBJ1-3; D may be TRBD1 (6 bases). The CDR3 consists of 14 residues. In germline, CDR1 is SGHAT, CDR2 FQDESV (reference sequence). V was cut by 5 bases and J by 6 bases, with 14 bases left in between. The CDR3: CASSHRVEENTIYF. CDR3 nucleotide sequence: TGTGCCAGCAGCCACAGGGTGGAAGAAAACACCATATATTTT.

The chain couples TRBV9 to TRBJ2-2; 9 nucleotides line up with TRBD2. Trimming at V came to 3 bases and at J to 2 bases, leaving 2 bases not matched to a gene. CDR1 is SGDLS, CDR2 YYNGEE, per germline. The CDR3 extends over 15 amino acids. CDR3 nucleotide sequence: TGTGCCAGCAGCGCGACTAGCGGTAACACCGGGGAGCTGTTTTTT. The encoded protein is CASSATSGNTGELFF. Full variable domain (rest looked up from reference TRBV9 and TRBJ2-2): DSGVTQTPKHLITATGQRVTLRCSPRSGDLSVYWYQQSLDQGLQFLIQYYNGEERAKGNILERFSAQQFPDLHSELNLSSLELGDSALYFCASSATSGNTGELFFGEGSRLTVL.

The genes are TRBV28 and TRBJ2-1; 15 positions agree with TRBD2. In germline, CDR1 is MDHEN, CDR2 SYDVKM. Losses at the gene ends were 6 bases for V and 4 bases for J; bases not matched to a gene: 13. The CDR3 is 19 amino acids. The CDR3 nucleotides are TGTGCCAGCAGCACGGAAGGGACTAGCGGGAGGAGGAGGTACAATGAGCAGTTCTTC. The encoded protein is CASSTEGTSGRRRYNEQFF.

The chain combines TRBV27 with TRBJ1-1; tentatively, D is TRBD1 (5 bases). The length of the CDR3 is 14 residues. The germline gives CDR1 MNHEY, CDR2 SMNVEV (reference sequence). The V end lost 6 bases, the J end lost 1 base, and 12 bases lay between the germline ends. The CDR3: CASSPDSQNTEAFF. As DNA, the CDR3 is TGTGCCAGCAGCCCCGACAGTCAGAACACTGAAGCTTTCTTT.

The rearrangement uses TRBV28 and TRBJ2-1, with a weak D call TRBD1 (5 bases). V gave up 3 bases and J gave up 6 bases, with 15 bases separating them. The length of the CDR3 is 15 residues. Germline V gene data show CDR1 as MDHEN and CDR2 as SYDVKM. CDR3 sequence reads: CASSFVWGGGNEQFF. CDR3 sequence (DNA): TGTGCCAGCAGTTTCGTGTGGGGCGGTGGCAATGAGCAGTTCTTC.

CDR3 region: CASSVDRGGPPYEQYF. The DNA for the CDR3 is TGTGCCAGCAGCGTAGACCGAGGGGGCCCTCCCTACGAGCAGTACTTC. V usage is TRBV9 and J usage is TRBJ2-7; 7 bases map to TRBD1. In germline, CDR1 is SGDLS, CDR2 YYNGEE. The CDR3 spans 16 residues. The trim removed 0 bases at V and 2 bases at J, leaving 8 bases unmatched.

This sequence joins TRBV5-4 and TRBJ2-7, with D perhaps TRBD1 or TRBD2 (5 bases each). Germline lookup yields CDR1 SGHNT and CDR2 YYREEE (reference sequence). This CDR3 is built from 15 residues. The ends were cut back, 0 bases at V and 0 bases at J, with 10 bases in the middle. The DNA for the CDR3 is TGTGCCAGCAGCTTGGGGTGGGGGAACTCCTACGAGCAGTACTTC. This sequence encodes CASSLGWGNSYEQYF.

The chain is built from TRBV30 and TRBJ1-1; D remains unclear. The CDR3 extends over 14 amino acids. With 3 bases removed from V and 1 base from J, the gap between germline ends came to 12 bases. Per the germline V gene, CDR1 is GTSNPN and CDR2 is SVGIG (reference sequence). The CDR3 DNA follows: TGTGCCTGGAGCTTCCCTCGCAAGAACACTGAAGCTTTCTTT. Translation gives CAWSFPRKNTEAFF.

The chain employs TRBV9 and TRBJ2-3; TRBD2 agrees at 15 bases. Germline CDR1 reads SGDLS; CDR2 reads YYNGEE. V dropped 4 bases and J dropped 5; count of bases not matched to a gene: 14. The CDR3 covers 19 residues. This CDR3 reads CASSKEGLAGGVSGDTQYF. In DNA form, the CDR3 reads TGTGCCAGCAGCAAAGAGGGACTAGCGGGAGGCGTGAGCGGAGATACGCAGTATTTT. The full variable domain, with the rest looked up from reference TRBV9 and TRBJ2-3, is DSGVTQTPKHLITATGQRVTLRCSPRSGDLSVYWYQQSLDQGLQFLIQYYNGEERAKGNILERFSAQQFPDLHSELNLSSLELGDSALYFCASSKEGLAGGVSGDTQYFGPGTRLTVL.

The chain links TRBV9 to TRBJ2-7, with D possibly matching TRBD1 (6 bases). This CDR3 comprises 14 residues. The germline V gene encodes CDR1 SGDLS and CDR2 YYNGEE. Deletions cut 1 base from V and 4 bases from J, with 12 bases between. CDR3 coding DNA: TGTGCCAGCAGCGTAACGACAGGCGGATACGAGCAGTACTTC. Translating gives CASSVTTGGYEQYF.

The CDR3 nucleotides read TGTGCCTTTGACAGGGGGCAGCAAGAGACCCAGTACTTC. It translates to CAFDRGQQETQYF. The V call is TRBV30, the J call TRBJ2-5; 10 bases line up with TRBD1. The J segment lost 2 bases and the V segment lost 7 bases, leaving 4 bases of the junction unmatched. The CDR3 has 13 amino acids. The germline V gene encodes CDR1 GTSNPN and CDR2 SVGIG (reference sequence).